This T cell receptor beta chain was identified in a study of T cell repertoires in cytomegalovirus infection. CDR3 length: 14 residues. V lost 8 bases and J lost 3, with 17 bases in between. The germline V gene has CDR1 MDHEN and CDR2 SYDVKM. Points on this clonotype: Its cognate antigen is unknown.

TCRdb recomputed calls from the reads with MiXCR, one row per CDR3 protein. This sample carries 5,000 to 6,500 distinct CDR3 sequences, around 59% of them seen once, and the ten largest clones take 70% to 90%. The receptor was derived from a human donor in good health (CMV status not recorded). Some clones in this sample may be carry-over from other donors' samples. The source material was PBMCs, sequenced either directly or after in vitro stimulation (not recorded which). V is TRBV28 and J is TRBJ2-7; maybe TRBD2 (5 bases). In DNA form, the CDR3 reads TGTGCCAGCCTTACCACCCAACTAGACTACGAGCAGTACTTC. Translated, it gives CASLTTQLDYEQYF.